Each of the 9 T cell receptor beta chains below was sequenced from the same sample in a study of T cells after yellow fever vaccination. A single record per CDR3 protein comes from TCRdb applying MiXCR to the 5' RACE reads. The table lists some 390,000 distinct CDR3 sequences, 15% to 20% of them singletons. The starting material was PBMCs, obtained before the yellow fever booster vaccination. The receptors here all came from a man in his late teens or twenties who received the YFV17D yellow fever vaccine.

This chain joins TRBV24-1 and TRBJ2-2, with D possibly TRBD1 on 6 matching bases. V was pared by 4 bases and J by 6 bases, with 11 bases between. The CDR3 runs 14 residues. The germline CDR1 and CDR2 sequences are KGHDR and SFDVKD. As DNA, the CDR3 is TGTGCCACCAGTGAATATGCAGGGGCCGGGGAGCTGTTTTTT. Translation: CATSEYAGAGELFF.

This clonotype was seen a handful of times. In nucleotides, the CDR3 is TGCGCCAGCAGCTCGAGCGGGGACACCGGGGAGCTGTTTTTT. Amino acid sequence: CASSSSGDTGELFF. V gene TRBV5-1 combines with J gene TRBJ2-2; 7 bases are shared with TRBD2. The CDR3 contains 14 residues. Germline trimming cut 3 bases from V and 3 bases from J; bases unmatched to any gene: 2. Looked up from germline, CDR1 is SGHRS and CDR2 is YFSETQ.

This clonotype showed up just a few times. The V call is TRBV10-2, the J call TRBJ1-1; possible D gene TRBD1, 5 bases. The V gene's germline CDR1 is WSHSY and CDR2 SAAADI. The length of the CDR3 is 11 residues. V lost 6 bases to trimming and J lost 7 bases, with 9 bases between them. CDR3 loop: CASRPDSEAFF. The CDR3 DNA reads TGCGCCAGCAGGCCCGACAGTGAAGCTTTCTTT.

This chain connects TRBV5-1 to TRBJ2-1; 7 bases map to TRBD2. This CDR3 contains 15 residues. The trim removed 1 base at V and 8 bases at J, leaving 9 bases unmatched. Per the germline V gene, CDR1 is SGHRS and CDR2 is YFSETQ. The CDR3 bases are TGCGCCAGCAGCTTGAGAGCGGGGCGTAGGGATGAGCAGTTCTTC. Protein sequence: CASSLRAGRRDEQFF.

The chain has TRBV10-3 and TRBJ2-7; D is perhaps TRBD1 (6 bases). Trimming pared 2 bases from V and 3 bases from J, leaving 8 bases between. Germline V lookup: CDR1 ENHRY, CDR2 SYGVKD. This CDR3 has 13 residues. CDR3 loop: CAISEGQFYEQYV. CDR3 sequence (DNA): TGTGCCATCAGTGAGGGACAGTTCTACGAGCAGTACGTC.

The chain has TRBV9 and TRBJ1-6, with 8 bases lining up with TRBD1. Germline V gene data show CDR1 as SGDLS and CDR2 as YYNGEE. The CDR3 runs 15 residues. V shed 4 bases, J shed 7 bases, and the junction held 7 bases outside the gene matches. The CDR3 reads CASSPQDRDNSPLHF. The CDR3 bases are TGTGCCAGCAGCCCCCAGGACAGGGACAATTCACCCCTCCACTTT.

In DNA form, the CDR3 reads TGTGCCAGCAGTTTAACCGGGACAGACCCTCTCGGGGAGCTGTTTTTT. Its translation: CASSLTGTDPLGELFF. This chain links TRBV28 with TRBJ2-2, with 7 bases matching TRBD1. Germline-derived CDR1 and CDR2 are MDHEN and SYDVKM. CDR3 length equals 16 residues. V lost 2 bases and J lost 7; bases outside the gene matches: 10.

This chain joins TRBV11-2 and TRBJ2-5, with D uncertain. The CDR3 runs to 14 residues. The V gene lost 3 bases and the J gene lost 2 bases, with 10 bases spanning the gap. CDR1 is SGHAT and CDR2 is FQNNGV in the germline V gene. The CDR3 region is CASSFERLQETQYF. CDR3 bases: TGTGCCAGCAGCTTTGAACGGCTACAAGAGACCCAGTACTTC.

This clonotype was detected only a few times. J is TRBJ2-3 and V is TRBV7-9; possibly TRBD2 for D (6 bases). CDR3 length: 19 amino acids. Trimming cost V 3 bases and J 1 base, with 23 bases left between them. The germline V gene has CDR1 SEHNR and CDR2 FQNEAQ (reference sequence). CDR3 in amino acids: CASSLRAGEGGSRTDTQYF. The CDR3, as DNA: TGTGCCAGCAGCTTGAGGGCTGGTGAGGGAGGTTCCCGCACAGATACGCAGTATTTT. The variable domain in full, completed from reference TRBV7-9 and TRBJ2-3, reads DTGVSQNPRHKITKRGQNVTFRCDPISEHNRLYWYRQTLGQGPEFLTYFQNEAQLEKSRLLSDRFSAERPKGSFSTLEIQRTEQGDSAMYLCASSLRAGEGGSRTDTQYFGPGTRLTVL.